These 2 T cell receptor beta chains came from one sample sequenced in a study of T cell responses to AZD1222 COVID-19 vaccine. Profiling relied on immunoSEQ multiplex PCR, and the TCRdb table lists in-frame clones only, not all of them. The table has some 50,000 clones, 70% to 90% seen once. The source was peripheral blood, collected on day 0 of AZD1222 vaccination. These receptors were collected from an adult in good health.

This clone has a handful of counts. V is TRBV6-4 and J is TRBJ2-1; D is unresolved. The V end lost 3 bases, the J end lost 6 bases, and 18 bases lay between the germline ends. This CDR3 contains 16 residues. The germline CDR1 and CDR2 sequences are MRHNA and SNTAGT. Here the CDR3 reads CASSEKAEIAGNEQFF. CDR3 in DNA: TGTGCCAGCAGTGAGAAGGCAGAAATAGCTGGCAATGAGCAGTTCTTC.

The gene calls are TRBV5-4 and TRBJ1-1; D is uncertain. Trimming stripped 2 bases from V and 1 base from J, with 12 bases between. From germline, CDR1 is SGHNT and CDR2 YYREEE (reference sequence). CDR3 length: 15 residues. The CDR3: CASSFYDISNTEAFF. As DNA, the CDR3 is TGTGCCAGCAGCTTTTACGACATCTCGAACACTGAAGCTTTCTTT.